The 31 T cell receptor beta chains below were found in one sample sequenced in a study of long-term antiretroviral therapy in people with HIV. Version v3.0 of the immunoSEQ assay ran at survey level. The protocol was immunoSEQ multiplex PCR, while the TCRdb copy is restricted to in-frame clones and leaves out a portion. The sample records about 16,000 clones, 78% being singletons. Here the sequenced sample was unsorted PBMCs, taken 3.2 years after starting antiretroviral therapy. The receptor source for this set is a woman in her forties with HIV.

This clone was detected only once. This rearrangement joins TRBV18 to TRBJ1-3; D unclear. CDR1 KGHSH and CDR2 LQKENI come from the germline V gene. Trimming removed 4 bases at V and 0 bases at J, with 7 bases between. The CDR3 runs 14 residues. In DNA, the CDR3 is TGTGCCAGCTCACGTGAGATCTCTGGAAACACCATATATTTT. The encoded protein is CASSREISGNTIYF.

The V and J genes are TRBV30 and TRBJ1-6; D uncertain. Germline V lookup: CDR1 GTSNPN, CDR2 SVGIG (reference sequence). Between the trimmed V and J ends, which lost 2 bases and 0 bases, there was a span of 11 bases. The CDR3 has 16 residues. This CDR3 reads CAWSSTRSSYNSPLHF. The DNA of the CDR3 is TGTGCCTGGAGTTCAACCAGGAGCTCCTATAATTCACCCCTCCACTTT. Variable domain in full (rest from reference TRBV30 and TRBJ1-6): SQTIHQWPATLVQPVGSPLSLECTVEGTSNPNLYWYRQAAGRGLQLLFYSVGIGQISSEVPQNLSASRPQDRQFILSSKKLLLSDSGFYLCAWSSTRSSYNSPLHFGNGTRLTVT.

V usage is TRBV6-5 and J usage is TRBJ2-3; D is possibly TRBD1 (5 bases). There are 14 residues in the CDR3. V lost 2 bases and J lost 4, with 10 bases in between. From germline, CDR1 is MNHEY and CDR2 SVGAGI. CDR3 amino acids: CASSYIREADTQYF. The CDR3 nucleotides are TGTGCCAGCAGTTACATCAGGGAAGCAGATACGCAGTATTTT.

The rearrangement links TRBV6-5 to TRBJ1-4; perhaps TRBD1 as D (6 bases). This CDR3 has 15 residues. Trimming cost V 4 bases and J 7 bases, with 16 bases left between them. Per germline, CDR1 MNHEY and CDR2 SVGAGI. This CDR3 reads CASSSPVRGGEKLFF. For the CDR3, the DNA is TGTGCCAGCAGTTCCCCGGTCAGGGGCGGTGAAAAACTGTTTTTT.

The chain employs TRBV30 and TRBJ1-6; a weak D match, TRBD1 (5 bases). Germline V CDR1 and CDR2: GTSNPN, SVGIG (reference sequence). CDR3 size: 14 residues. Trimming left V 3 bases short and J 9 bases short, with 15 bases between. The CDR3 bases are TGTGCCTGGAGGTTGGGGGTGTTGGGTTCACCCCTCCACTTT. Translated, it gives CAWRLGVLGSPLHF.

The V and J genes are TRBV7-9 and TRBJ2-1; no clear D gene. Germline CDR1 is SEHNR and CDR2 is FQNEAQ (reference sequence). The CDR3 is made up of 15 amino acids. Trimming removed 2 bases from V and 5 bases from J, with 13 bases in between. CDR3 loop: CASSLSEATHNEQFF. Here the CDR3 DNA reads TGTGCCAGCAGCTTAAGTGAGGCTACCCACAATGAGCAGTTCTTC. The full variable domain, its missing parts supplied by reference TRBV7-9 and TRBJ2-1, is DTGVSQNPRHKITKRGQNVTFRCDPISEHNRLYWYRQTLGQGPEFLTYFQNEAQLEKSRLLSDRFSAERPKGSFSTLEIQRTEQGDSAMYLCASSLSEATHNEQFFGPGTRLTVL.

This clone was found once. The chain couples TRBV6-6 to TRBJ1-2; TRBD1 matches at 12 bases. In germline, CDR1 is MNHNY, CDR2 SVGAGI (reference sequence). The CDR3 runs to 14 residues. V shed 7 bases and J 6 bases; nucleotides not matched to a gene: 6. CDR3 loop: CASIRGQGADGYTF. The CDR3 DNA sequence: TGTGCCAGCATCCGGGGACAGGGGGCGGATGGCTACACCTTC.

This chain connects TRBV4-3 to TRBJ2-1; perhaps TRBD2 as D (6 bases). CDR3 length: 15 residues. Trimming took off 0 bases at V and 10 bases at J, with 16 bases between the two ends. From germline, CDR1 is LGHNA and CDR2 YSLEER. The DNA of the CDR3 is TGCGCCAGCAGCCAAGATAGTGGGGGGACCGTCGAGCAGTTCTTC. It translates to CASSQDSGGTVEQFF.

The CDR3 protein is CASSLNGLAGGPQFF. CDR3 DNA sequence: TGTGCCAGCAGTTTAAATGGACTAGCGGGGGGGCCGCAGTTCTTC. The rearrangement links TRBV27 to TRBJ2-1; the match to TRBD2 covers 15 bases. Germline CDR1 is MNHEY and CDR2 is SMNVEV (reference sequence). With V trimmed by 2 bases and J by 12 bases, 5 bases remained unmatched. This CDR3 has 15 amino acids.

The V call is TRBV6-5, the J call TRBJ1-6; D remains ambiguous. The CDR3 is made up of 15 amino acids. Germline V gene sequence: CDR1 MNHEY, CDR2 SVGAGI. The ends were cut back, 8 bases at V and 5 bases at J, with 16 bases in the middle. In nucleotides, the CDR3 is TGTGCCAGCCAACGCGCACGAGTGAATAATTCACCCCTCCACTTT. It codes for CASQRARVNNSPLHF.

The rearrangement uses TRBV18 and TRBJ1-4; 7 positions match TRBD1. The CDR3 has 14 residues. Germline V lookup: CDR1 KGHSH, CDR2 LQKENI. The trim removed 3 bases at V and 8 bases at J, leaving 6 bases unmatched. This CDR3 is CASSPQGVEEKLFF. The CDR3 DNA sequence: TGTGCCAGCTCACCTCAGGGGGTAGAAGAAAAACTGTTTTTT.

The chain combines TRBV30 with TRBJ1-5; D remains ambiguous. CDR3 length equals 15 residues. Germline V lookup: CDR1 GTSNPN, CDR2 SVGIG (reference sequence). The V and J ends lost 2 bases and 3 bases respectively, with 14 bases between them. CDR3 in DNA: TGTGCCTGGAGTCCCCCAGCCCGCTACAATCAGCCCCAGCATTTT. Residues: CAWSPPARYNQPQHF.

The chain carries TRBV6-5 and TRBJ2-3, with a tentative D call TRBD1 (6 bases). This CDR3 spans 13 amino acids. CDR1 is MNHEY and CDR2 is SVGAGI in the germline V gene. Trimming took off 7 bases at V and 2 bases at J, with 10 bases between the two ends. DNA of the CDR3: TGTGCCAGCACGGACAGTTCCACAGATACGCAGTATTTT. Its translation is CASTDSSTDTQYF.

This sequence joins TRBV25-1 and TRBJ1-4, with 7 bases lining up with TRBD1. The CDR3 is 14 amino acids. V was pared by 5 bases and J by 7 bases, with 7 bases of the junction left unmatched. Germline V gene lookup returns CDR1 MGHDK and CDR2 SYGVNS. Here the CDR3 reads CASSPAGTAEKLFF. The CDR3 bases are TGTGCCAGCAGTCCTGCTGGGACAGCTGAAAAACTGTTTTTT.

This chain links TRBV7-2 with TRBJ1-1; the D gene is possibly TRBD1 (6 bases). This CDR3 contains 14 residues. Germline-derived CDR1 and CDR2 are SGHTA and FQGNSA. V shed 5 bases and J shed 5 bases, with 15 bases lying between them. This CDR3 reads CASSPIRGATEAFF. The CDR3 coding sequence is TGTGCCAGCAGCCCAATACGGGGGGCGACTGAAGCTTTCTTT.

The chain has TRBV5-1 and TRBJ2-5, with a weak D call TRBD1 (6 bases). Germline V CDR1 and CDR2: SGHRS, YFSETQ. The CDR3 has 15 amino acids. Trimming left V 0 bases short and J 2 bases short, with 11 bases between. In DNA form, the CDR3 reads TGCGCCAGCAGCTTGGGAGGACAGCTTCAAGAGACCCAGTACTTC. It yields the protein CASSLGGQLQETQYF.

V and J are TRBV30 and TRBJ2-5; D not certain. This CDR3 is built from 11 residues. The germline gives CDR1 GTSNPN, CDR2 SVGIG (reference sequence). Deletions cut 4 bases from V and 4 bases from J, with 7 bases between. The CDR3 DNA reads as TGTGCCTGGAACCCCGGAGAGACCCAGTACTTC. It is translated as CAWNPGETQYF.

This clone was detected only once. J is TRBJ2-7 and V is TRBV6-6; 9 bases are a match to TRBD1. J lost 5 bases, V lost 4 bases, and 9 bases had no gene match. In germline, CDR1 is MNHNY, CDR2 SVGAGI (reference sequence). The CDR3 is 15 amino acids. CDR3 residues: CASSLPGQGPDEQYF. CDR3 nucleotides: TGTGCCAGCAGTTTACCGGGACAGGGTCCGGACGAGCAGTACTTC.

This CDR3 reads CASSSEMGAEAFF. As DNA, the CDR3 is TGTGCCAGCAGCTCGGAGATGGGCGCTGAAGCTTTCTTT. The chain uses TRBV7-9 and TRBJ1-1; D is uncertain. The CDR3 consists of 13 residues. Germline values: CDR1 SEHNR, CDR2 FQNEAQ (reference sequence). V was clipped by 4 bases and J by 6 bases, with 12 bases between them.

The CDR3 reads CSVARLAQNNEQFF. The CDR3 DNA is TGCAGCGTTGCCAGGCTAGCGCAGAACAATGAGCAGTTCTTC. The chain employs TRBV29-1 and TRBJ2-1; D might be TRBD2 (6 bases). CDR3 length: 14 amino acids. V lost 4 bases to trimming and J lost 5 bases, with 15 bases between them. The germline CDR1 and CDR2 sequences are SQVTM and ANQGSEA.

The chain has TRBV18 and TRBJ2-3; TRBD1 matches at 9 bases. J lost 4 bases, V lost 0 bases, and 5 bases had no gene match. The CDR3 covers 16 residues. CDR1 and CDR2 (germline): KGHSH, LQKENI. CDR3 nucleotides: TGTGCCAGCTCACCACCAGTGACAGGGGGGTCAGATACGCAGTATTTT. Its translation is CASSPPVTGGSDTQYF.

The sample holds one count of this clone. The J gene is TRBJ2-3, the V gene TRBV7-9; a weak D match, TRBD1 (5 bases). V was trimmed by 5 bases and J by 0 bases, leaving 9 bases between them. CDR1 and CDR2 (germline): SEHNR, FQNEAQ (reference sequence). There are 14 residues in the CDR3. CDR3 nucleotide sequence: TGTGCCAGCAGCGGGTCAGGGAGCACAGATACGCAGTATTTT. Protein product: CASSGSGSTDTQYF.

The rearrangement uses TRBV29-1 and TRBJ2-5, with 9 bases lining up with TRBD1. Trimming removed 4 bases from V and 4 bases from J; junction bases left unmatched: 4. The germline V gene has CDR1 SQVTM and CDR2 ANQGSEA. The CDR3 spans 13 residues. As DNA, the CDR3 is TGCAGCGTTGTGCGACAGGGGGGAGAGACCCAGTACTTC. Translating it yields CSVVRQGGETQYF.

This clone showed up just a few times. The chain couples TRBV18 to TRBJ1-3; 7 nucleotides agree with TRBD1. With 2 bases clipped from V and 0 bases from J, the junction kept 10 bases outside the gene matches. CDR1 and CDR2 (germline): KGHSH, LQKENI. The CDR3 loop spans 18 amino acids. The CDR3 region has the DNA TGTGCCAGCTCACCATCAACAGGGGCGGGAAGCTCTGGAAACACCATATATTTT. The encoded protein is CASSPSTGAGSSGNTIYF.

Within the sample, this clone is medium-sized. The V gene is TRBV27, the J gene TRBJ1-1; maybe TRBD1 (5 bases). There are 13 residues in the CDR3. The V gene's germline CDR1 is MNHEY and CDR2 SMNVEV (reference sequence). Between the trimmed V and J ends, which lost 3 bases and 9 bases, there was a span of 14 bases. The chain's CDR3 is CASSFAGSPKAFF. The CDR3 DNA is TGTGCCAGCAGTTTTGCAGGGTCGCCCAAAGCTTTCTTT.

This chain uses TRBV4-2 with TRBJ2-7; tentative D call: TRBD2 (5 bases). The length of the CDR3 is 13 residues. Trimming took off 0 bases at V and 12 bases at J, with 15 bases between the two ends. Germline assignment: CDR1 LGHNA and CDR2 YNFKEQ. CDR3 DNA: TGTGCCAGCAGCCAAGATAGCGCGACGGTGCTGTACTTC. It yields the protein CASSQDSATVLYF.

This clone was observed a few times. This chain joins TRBV6-6 and TRBJ1-6; D is uncertain. V was cut by 7 bases and J by 0 bases, with 7 bases left in between. This CDR3 comprises 14 residues. The germline CDR1 and CDR2 sequences are MNHNY and SVGAGI (reference sequence). The CDR3 nucleotides read TGTGCCAGCATGGCGAGCTCCTATAATTCACCCCTCCACTTT. Encoded protein: CASMASSYNSPLHF.

This chain links TRBV11-2 with TRBJ1-5; tentatively, D is TRBD1 (5 bases). The CDR3 consists of 12 residues. V was clipped by 5 bases and J by 9 bases, with 11 bases between them. Per the germline V gene, CDR1 is SGHAT and CDR2 is FQNNGV. CDR3 DNA sequence: TGTGCCAGCAGCATCCCTGGGGGGCCCCAGCATTTT. Its translation: CASSIPGGPQHF.

Here the CDR3 reads CAWSVGGAGQPQHF. The CDR3 nucleotides are TGTGCCTGGAGTGTAGGAGGGGCCGGGCAGCCCCAGCATTTT. This chain uses TRBV30 with TRBJ1-5; TRBD1 might be the D (5 bases). Looked up from germline, CDR1 is GTSNPN and CDR2 is SVGIG (reference sequence). Trimming took off 0 bases at V and 7 bases at J, with 13 bases between the two ends. The CDR3 length is 14 residues.

DNA of the CDR3: TGTGCCAGCAGCTTGCCCGGTCGCTCTGGAAACACCATATATTTT. Translated, it gives CASSLPGRSGNTIYF. The chain recombines TRBV5-4 with TRBJ1-3; D gene unclear. The CDR3 contains 15 residues. Germline CDR1 is SGHNT and CDR2 is YYREEE (reference sequence). Between the trimmed V and J ends, which lost 1 base and 0 bases, there was a span of 8 bases. Using reference TRBV5-4 and TRBJ1-3 for the parts outside the CDR3, the full variable domain is ETGVTQSPTHLIKTRGQQVTLRCSSQSGHNTVSWYQQALGQGPQFIFQYYREEENGRGNFPPRFSGLQFPNYSSELNVNALELDDSALYLCASSLPGRSGNTIYFGEGSWLTVV.

The DNA of the CDR3 is TGCGCCAGCAGCCCTCAAGAGACCCAGTACTTC. Residues: CASSPQETQYF. The chain joins TRBV5-1 to TRBJ2-5; no clear D. The CDR3 length is 11 residues. V gave up 4 bases and J gave up 2 bases, with 3 bases separating them. CDR1 SGHRS and CDR2 YFSETQ come from the germline V gene.